The subject of this entry is one T cell receptor beta chain. CDR3 length: 13 residues. In germline, CDR1 is MDHEN, CDR2 SYDVKM. V was cut by 5 bases and J by 4 bases, with 9 bases left in between. The data are from a study of blood T cell repertoires in COVID-19. Study-level information: The origin of the acute and convalescent COVID-19 samples was the United States, Italy and Spain. T cells, B-cell-depleted T cells, or PBMCs supplied cDNA or gDNA.

How the authors handled the data: By means of reference gene primer amplification, nucleated cell counts were estimated. The assay was immunoSEQ multiplex PCR, and TCRdb's table has in-frame clones only and misses some. V, J and clone size derive from that table, while D and trimming were established from the DNA sequence. Of under 150,000 clones listed, around nine tenths are singletons. Sequenced material: peripheral blood. This chain links TRBV28 with TRBJ2-1; D gene ambiguous. This clonotype was sampled from a woman aged 70-85 years who had recovered from COVID-19. Here the CDR3 reads CASSLYSYNEQFF. CDR3 nucleotide sequence: TGTGCCAGCAGTCTGTACAGTTACAATGAGCAGTTCTTC. Full variable domain (remainder filled in from reference TRBV28 and TRBJ2-1): DVKVTQSSRYLVKRTGEKVFLECVQDMDHENMFWYRQDPGLGLRLIYFSYDVKMKEKGDIPEGYSVSREKKERFSLILESASTNQTSMYLCASSLYSYNEQFFGPGTRLTVL.